These 3 T cell receptor beta chains were sequenced from one sample in a study of CD8+ T cells in alopecia areata. Extracted from the samples, RNA was reverse transcribed into cDNA to serve as the sequencing template. The repertoire was sequenced with immunoSEQ multiplex PCR; TCRdb's copy has only in-frame clones and lacks some. The sample holds about 120,000 clones, about 50% seen once. Treatment meaning: oral pan-JAK inhibitor, 5-10 mg twice daily. Material: CD4+ T cells sorted from blood, obtained at week 4, from a patient treated with tofacitinib. The receptors stem from a human donor with alopecia areata.

V usage is TRBV2 and J usage is TRBJ2-4, with a possible D match to TRBD2 (5 bases). Germline V gives CDR1 SNHLY, CDR2 FYNNEI. The CDR3 is made up of 13 amino acids. Trimming shortened V by 5 bases and J by 1 base, and 6 bases separated the two germline ends. CDR3 sequence reads: CASSREAKNIQYF. The CDR3 coding sequence is TGTGCCAGCAGTAGGGAGGCCAAAAACATTCAGTACTTC.

This clone was counted a few times. The gene calls are TRBV18 and TRBJ2-1; weak D call: TRBD1 (6 bases). Germline V gene sequence: CDR1 KGHSH, CDR2 LQKENI. The CDR3 has 15 amino acids. The V end lost 6 bases, the J end lost 7 bases, and 19 bases lay between the germline ends. CDR3 loop: CASSQEVAGANEQFF. For the CDR3, the DNA is TGTGCCAGCTCTCAGGAAGTAGCAGGGGCGAATGAGCAGTTCTTC.

The V gene is TRBV29-1, the J gene TRBJ1-1; no definite D call. In germline, CDR1 is SQVTM, CDR2 ANQGSEA. V lost 7 bases and J lost 0, with 9 bases in between. This CDR3 is built from 12 residues. CDR3 coding DNA: TGCAGCGGCGGGTTCATGAACACTGAAGCTTTCTTT. Encoded protein: CSGGFMNTEAFF. Full variable domain (remainder filled in from reference TRBV29-1 and TRBJ1-1): SAVISQKPSRDICQRGTSLTIQCQVDSQVTMMFWYRQQPGQSLTLIATANQGSEATYESGFVIDKFPISRPNLTFSTLTVSNMSPEDSSIYLCSGGFMNTEAFFGQGTRLTVV.